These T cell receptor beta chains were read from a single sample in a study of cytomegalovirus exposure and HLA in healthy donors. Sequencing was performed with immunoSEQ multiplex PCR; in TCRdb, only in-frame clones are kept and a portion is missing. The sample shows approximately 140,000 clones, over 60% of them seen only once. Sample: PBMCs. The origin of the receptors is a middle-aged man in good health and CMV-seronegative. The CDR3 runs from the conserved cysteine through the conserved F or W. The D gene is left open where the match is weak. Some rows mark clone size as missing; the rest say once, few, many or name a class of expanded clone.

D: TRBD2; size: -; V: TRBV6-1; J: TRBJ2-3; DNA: TGTGCCAGCAGTGTACTAGCGGGGGAAGATACGCAGTATTTT; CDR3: CASSVLAGEDTQYF
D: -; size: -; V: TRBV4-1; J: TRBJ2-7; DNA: TGCGCCAGCAGCCAAGGGGGTCCAGGGCGAGCCTACGAGCAGTACTTC; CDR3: CASSQGGPGRAYEQYF
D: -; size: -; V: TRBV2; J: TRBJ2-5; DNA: TGTGCCAGCAGTACCCTAGGGAGGGAGACCCAGTACTTC; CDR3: CASSTLGRETQYF
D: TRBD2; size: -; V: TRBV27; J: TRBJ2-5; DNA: TGTGCCAGCAGTTGGGCCGGGCCTAGCGGGCAAGAGACCCAGTACTTC; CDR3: CASSWAGPSGQETQYF
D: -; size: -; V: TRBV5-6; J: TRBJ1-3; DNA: TGTGCCAGCAGCACGACAGGAAACACCATATATTTT; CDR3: CASSTTGNTIYF
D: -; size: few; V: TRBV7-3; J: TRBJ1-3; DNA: TGTGCCAGCAGCTCCCAGGGCTCTGGAAACACCATATATTTT; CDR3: CASSSQGSGNTIYF
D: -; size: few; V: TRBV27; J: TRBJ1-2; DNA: TGTGCCAGCAGTTTCGACCCACGGGGGGGCTACACCTTC; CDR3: CASSFDPRGGYTF
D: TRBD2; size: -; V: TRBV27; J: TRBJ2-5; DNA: TGTGCCAGCAGTGAGGGACTAGGGGGGGAGACCCAGTACTTC; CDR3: CASSEGLGGETQYF
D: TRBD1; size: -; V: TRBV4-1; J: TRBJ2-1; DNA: TGCGCCAGCAGCCAAGCGACAGGGATTCTCTACAATGAGCAGTTCTTC; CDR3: CASSQATGILYNEQFF
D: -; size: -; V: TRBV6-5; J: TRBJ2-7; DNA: TGTGCCAGCAGTTACCAAACAGGGGGGGCTTACGAGCAGTACTTC; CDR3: CASSYQTGGAYEQYF
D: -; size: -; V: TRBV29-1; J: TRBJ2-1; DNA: TGCAGCGTTGTCAGATATGTAACAAGCTCCTACAATGAGCAGTTCTTC; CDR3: CSVVRYVTSSYNEQFF
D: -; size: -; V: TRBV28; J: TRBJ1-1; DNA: TGTGCCAGCAGTATTTCAGTTGAAGCTTTCTTT; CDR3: CASSISVEAFF
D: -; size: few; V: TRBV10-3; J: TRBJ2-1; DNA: TGTGCCATCAGTGATGGGGGGTTGGAATACAATGAGCAGTTCTTC; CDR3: CAISDGGLEYNEQFF
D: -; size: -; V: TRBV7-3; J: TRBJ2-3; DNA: TGTGCCAGCAGCCTTATTCCAGGGGGCACAGATACGCAGTATTTT; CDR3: CASSLIPGGTDTQYF
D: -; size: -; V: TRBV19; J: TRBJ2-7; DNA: TGTGCCAGTAGTATGGAGTTTGGACTCTACGAGCAGTACTTC; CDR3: CASSMEFGLYEQYF
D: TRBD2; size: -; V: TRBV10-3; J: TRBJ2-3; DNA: TGTGCCATCAGTGGTCTTAGCGGGGGACCTAGCACAGATACGCAGTATTTT; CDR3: CAISGLSGGPSTDTQYF
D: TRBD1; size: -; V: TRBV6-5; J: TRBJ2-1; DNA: TGTGCCAGCAGCATTGTCCCGGGACAGGGTAATGAGCAGTTCTTC; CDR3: CASSIVPGQGNEQFF
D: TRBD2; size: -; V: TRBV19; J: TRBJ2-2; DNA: TGTGCCAGTAGTGGACTAGCGGGAGAAAGGCGAACCGGGGAGCTGTTTTTT; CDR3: CASSGLAGERRTGELFF
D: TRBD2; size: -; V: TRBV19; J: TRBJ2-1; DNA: TGTGCCAGTAGAAGACTAGCGGGAGAATCTAGTGAGCAGTTCTTC; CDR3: CASRRLAGESSEQFF
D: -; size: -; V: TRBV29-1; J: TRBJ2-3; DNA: TGCAGCGTTGGCAAAGCCATCACAGATACGCAGTATTTT; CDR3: CSVGKAITDTQYF
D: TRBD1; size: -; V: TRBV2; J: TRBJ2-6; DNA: TGTGCCAGCAGGACGACAGGGACCTACGGGGCCAACGTCCTGACTTTC; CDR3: CASRTTGTYGANVLTF
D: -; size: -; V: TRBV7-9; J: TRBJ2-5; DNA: TGTGCCAGCAGCCCAGGAGGTCCACGGCAAGAGACCCAGTACTTC; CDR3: CASSPGGPRQETQYF
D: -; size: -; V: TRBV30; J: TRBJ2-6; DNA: TGTGCCTGGAGTGTCCCAGGGGAATCTGGGGCCAACGTCCTGACTTTC; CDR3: CAWSVPGESGANVLTF
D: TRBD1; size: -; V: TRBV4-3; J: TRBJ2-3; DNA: TGCGCCAGCAGCCAAGGTCCGGGACAGGGGGCAGATACGCAGTATTTT; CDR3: CASSQGPGQGADTQYF
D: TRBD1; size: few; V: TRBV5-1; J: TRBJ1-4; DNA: TGCGCCAGCAGCTTGGGCGGGACAGGGAATGAAAAACTGTTTTTT; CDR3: CASSLGGTGNEKLFF
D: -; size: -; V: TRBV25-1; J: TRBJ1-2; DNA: TGTGCCAGCAATACAGCTAACTATGGCTACACCTTC; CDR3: CASNTANYGYTF
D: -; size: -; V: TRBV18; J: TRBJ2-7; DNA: TGTGCCAGCTCACCACTGGGGAGCTCCTACGAGCAGTACTTC; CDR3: CASSPLGSSYEQYF
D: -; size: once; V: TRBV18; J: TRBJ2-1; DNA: TGTGCCAGCTCACCAAGTAGCGGGACAGGGATAAATGAGCAGTTCTTC; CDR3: CASSPSSGTGINEQFF
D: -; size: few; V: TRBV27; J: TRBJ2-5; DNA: TGTGCCAGCAGTTTCCCCGGCCAAGAGACCCAGTACTTC; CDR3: CASSFPGQETQYF
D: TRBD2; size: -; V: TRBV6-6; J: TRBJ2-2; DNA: TGTGCCAGCAGTCGGGGGGGGGTCGACACCGGGGAGCTGTTTTTT; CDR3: CASSRGGVDTGELFF
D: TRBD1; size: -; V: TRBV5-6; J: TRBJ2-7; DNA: TGTGCCAGCAGCCTACAGGGGGCGTCCTACGAGCAGTACTTC; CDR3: CASSLQGASYEQYF
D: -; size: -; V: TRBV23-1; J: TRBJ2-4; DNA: TGCGCCAGCAGTCCCAGGGAGGGGGGGTGGGAAAACATTCAGTACTTC; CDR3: CASSPREGGWENIQYF
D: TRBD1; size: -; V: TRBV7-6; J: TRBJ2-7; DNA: TGTGCCAGCAGCCATTGGGACAGTCCTTACGAGCAGTACTTC; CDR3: CASSHWDSPYEQYF
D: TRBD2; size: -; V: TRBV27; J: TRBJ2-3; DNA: TGTGCCAGCACGGAGCGGGGACGGTGGGATACGCAGTATTTT; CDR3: CASTERGRWDTQYF
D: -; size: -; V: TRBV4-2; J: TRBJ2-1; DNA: TGTGCCAGCAGCCAAGAAACCGGGACAGGCGGGAGTGAGCAGTTCTTC; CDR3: CASSQETGTGGSEQFF
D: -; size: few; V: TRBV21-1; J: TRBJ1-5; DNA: TGTGCCAGCAGCAGCCGGGAGGCACCCGGGGGGCCCCAGCATTTT; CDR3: CASSSREAPGGPQHF
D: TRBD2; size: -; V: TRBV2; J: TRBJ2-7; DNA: TGTGCCAGCAGTCTTAAGGGGACTAGCGGGAGTGTCCACGAGCAGTACTTC; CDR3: CASSLKGTSGSVHEQYF